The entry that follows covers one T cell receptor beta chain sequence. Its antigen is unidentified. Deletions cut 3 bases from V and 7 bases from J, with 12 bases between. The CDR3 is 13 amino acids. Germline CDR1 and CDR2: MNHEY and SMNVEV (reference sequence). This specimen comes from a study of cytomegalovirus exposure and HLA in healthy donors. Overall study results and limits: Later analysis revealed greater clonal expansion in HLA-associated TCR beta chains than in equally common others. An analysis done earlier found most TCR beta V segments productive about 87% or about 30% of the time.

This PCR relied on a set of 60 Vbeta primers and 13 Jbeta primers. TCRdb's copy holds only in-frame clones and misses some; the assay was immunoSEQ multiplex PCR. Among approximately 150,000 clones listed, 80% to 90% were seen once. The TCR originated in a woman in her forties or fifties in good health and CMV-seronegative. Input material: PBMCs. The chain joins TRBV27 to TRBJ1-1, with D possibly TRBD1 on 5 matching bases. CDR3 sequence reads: CASSLGGAFEAFF. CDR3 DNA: TGTGCCAGCAGTTTGGGGGGAGCCTTTGAAGCTTTCTTT.